The clone carrying this TCR beta chain appeared a few times. Its specificity is unknown. The entry originates in a study of beta chain features in type 1 diabetes. Without exception, sorted populations had purity beyond 98%. Study-level points and caveats: Equally in patients and controls, PCR might preferentially amplify shorter templates. Type 1 diabetes patients had fewer VDJ junction insertions and more deletions.

The J segment lost 7 bases and the V segment lost 4 bases, leaving 3 bases of the junction unmatched. Per the germline V gene, CDR1 is LNHNV and CDR2 is YYDKDF (reference sequence). This CDR3 is 12 amino acids long. The sequenced template was cDNA made from the entire isolated RNA. Sequenced by immunoSEQ multiplex PCR; TCRdb stores in-frame clones only, minus some. The table records approximately 140,000 clones, 6.9% of them present only once. The chain is built from TRBV15 and TRBJ1-1; 7 nucleotides align to TRBD1. The sequenced sample was central memory CD4+ T cells from blood. This sequence originates from a woman aged 25-40 years in good health. CDR3 in amino acids: CATSKNRGEAFF. The DNA for the CDR3 is TGTGCCACCAGCAAAAACAGGGGTGAAGCTTTCTTT.